Listed here are 7 T cell receptor beta chains from one sample, sequenced in a study of OX40 agonist ivuxolimab in advanced cancers. Library prep was done by the immunoSEQ multiplex PCR assay. TCRdb stores this immuneACCESS table with in-frame sequences only. Part of the clones is absent; in the studies checked, under half of the shortfall reflects unresolved V genes, and no reason is known for the rest. This sample has over 75,000 clones in its table, and around 90% of those were observed once. The top ten constitute 1.1% of the sample. The sample was CD4+ or CD8+ T cells sorted from blood, taken in a trial of the OX40 agonist ivuxolimab. Receptors originate from an adult with an advanced solid tumor such as melanoma, head and neck, liver or kidney cancer.

V is TRBV7-2 and J is TRBJ1-6; no clear D gene. The CDR3 contains 12 residues. Trimming cost V 5 bases and J 7 bases, with 6 bases left between them. Germline loops: CDR1 SGHTA, CDR2 FQGNSA. The CDR3 sequence: CASSTRNSPLHF. CDR3 in DNA: TGTGCCAGCAGCACCCGCAATTCACCCCTCCACTTT.

J is TRBJ2-7 and V is TRBV7-9; 7 nucleotides align to TRBD1. V shed 5 bases, J shed 3 bases, and the junction held 10 bases outside the gene matches. The CDR3 length is 15 residues. The germline V gene has CDR1 SEHNR and CDR2 FQNEAQ (reference sequence). CDR3 protein: CASSPRDSEGYEQYF. Here the CDR3 DNA reads TGTGCCAGCAGCCCGAGGGACAGCGAGGGCTACGAGCAGTACTTC.

V usage is TRBV5-6 and J usage is TRBJ2-3; D gene ambiguous. The CDR3 covers 12 residues. V lost 0 bases and J lost 4, with 3 bases in between. The germline gives CDR1 SGHDT, CDR2 YYEEEE. DNA of the CDR3: TGTGCCAGCAGCTTGGCCGCAGATACGCAGTATTTT. It is translated as CASSLAADTQYF.

This chain joins TRBV28 and TRBJ2-1, with 10 nucleotides matching TRBD2. The CDR3 sequence is 14 residues long. V lost 2 bases and J lost 7; bases outside the gene matches: 2. CDR1 and CDR2 from the germline V gene are MDHEN and SYDVKM. CDR3: CASSLDSGRNEQFF. In nucleotides, the CDR3 is TGTGCCAGCAGTTTAGATAGCGGGAGGAATGAGCAGTTCTTC.

This clone appeared a few times. The gene calls are TRBV6-6 and TRBJ1-5; 8 bases agree with TRBD1. Per germline, CDR1 MNHNY and CDR2 SVGAGI (reference sequence). J gave up 7 bases and V 0 bases, and 5 bases lay outside the gene matches. The CDR3 is made up of 15 amino acids. The CDR3 is CASSYSGTGGQPQHF. For the CDR3, the DNA is TGTGCCAGCAGTTACTCAGGGACAGGTGGACAGCCCCAGCATTTT.

The chain couples TRBV19 to TRBJ2-1; 12 bases are shared with TRBD2. Germline CDR1 LNHDA, CDR2 SQIVND (reference sequence). The CDR3 covers 16 residues. Unmatched junction bases numbered 8, after V lost 2 bases and J lost 9 bases. The CDR3 sequence is CASSIPTSGSLSEQFF. DNA of the CDR3: TGTGCCAGTAGTATACCGACTAGCGGGAGTTTAAGTGAGCAGTTCTTC.

The V call is TRBV7-8, the J call TRBJ2-1; D might be TRBD1 or TRBD2, each matching 7 bases. The CDR3 runs 16 residues. Germline V lookup: CDR1 SGHVS, CDR2 FQNEAQ. The V end lost 4 bases, the J end lost 3 bases, and 16 bases lay between the germline ends. The CDR3 here is CASSSRGGTNYNEQFF. DNA of the CDR3: TGTGCCAGCAGCTCCAGGGGGGGGACCAACTACAATGAGCAGTTCTTC.